This T cell receptor (beta chain) was found in a study of cytomegalovirus exposure and HLA in healthy donors. As for this clone: Its target is not known.

The study ran its PCR with 60 Vbeta and 13 Jbeta primers. Sequencing was performed with immunoSEQ multiplex PCR; in TCRdb, only in-frame clones are kept and a portion is missing. This sample's table reports some 82,000 clones. The CDR3 is 15 residues long. The V gene end was trimmed by 5 bases and the J gene end by 3 bases; junction bases not matched to a gene: 5. In germline, CDR1 is SNHLY, CDR2 FYNNEI. Study-wide results and limits: Whilst most TCR sequences proved rare, a subset of public TCRs occurred across many donors.

Sequenced material: PBMCs. The chain links TRBV2 to TRBJ1-3; 9 bases map to TRBD1. This TCR derives from a woman in her 30s in good health and CMV-seronegative. The CDR3 sequence is CASSSWTGVGNTIYF. CDR3 DNA sequence: TGTGCCAGCAGTAGTTGGACAGGGGTTGGAAACACCATATATTTT.